Below, 21 T cell receptor beta chains from the same sample are listed, as sequenced in a study of T cells in Graves' hyperthyroidism and ophthalmopathy (dated by TCRdb to between 2019 and 2020). Receptor libraries were prepared by multiplex PCR. The instrument given in TCRdb is Illumina HiSeq 2000. The TCR beta CDR3 regions were amplified from the RNA transcripts. For the first round of RT-PCR on the TCR CDR3, the HTBI primer set was used together with the Qiagen OneStep RT-PCR kit. Using fastp at Q25 and MiXCR, TCRdb reprocessed the public reads and kept productive beta chains. Identical CDR3 proteins give one entry, which carries the most common genes and DNA. This sample lists hundreds of thousands of distinct CDR3 sequences; roughly 14% were detected once. The ten largest clones capture less than 15% of the sample. Sequenced sample: blood. These receptors all stem from a man between 18 and 29 years old with Graves' ophthalmopathy.

This clonotype occurred a few times. V usage is TRBV19 and J usage is TRBJ2-1; TRBD1 might be the D (6 bases). Germline V gene lookup returns CDR1 LNHDA and CDR2 SQIVND (reference sequence). V was cut by 8 bases and J by 4 bases, with 9 bases left in between. The CDR3 runs 12 residues. The CDR3 nucleotides read TGTGCCAGTGCAGGGGTTTACAATGAGCAGTTCTTC. Its protein is CASAGVYNEQFF.

There are many counts of this clonotype. V gene TRBV5-1 combines with J gene TRBJ2-1, with a possible D match to TRBD2 (7 bases). Per germline, CDR1 SGHRS and CDR2 YFSETQ. The length of the CDR3 is 13 residues. V was shortened by 4 bases and J by 10 bases, with 15 bases between the two germline ends. CDR3 region: CASSPEGGREQFF. In DNA, the CDR3 is TGCGCCAGCAGCCCGGAGGGGGGGCGGGAGCAGTTCTTC.

This chain uses TRBV9 with TRBJ2-7, with 7 nucleotides matching TRBD2. The trim removed 4 bases at V and 6 bases at J, leaving 13 bases unmatched. The CDR3 loop spans 15 amino acids. Germline lookup yields CDR1 SGDLS and CDR2 YYNGEE. This CDR3 reads CASSPGLPVFSEQYF. The CDR3 DNA reads as TGTGCCAGCAGCCCGGGACTACCGGTTTTCTCCGAGCAGTACTTC.

This clonotype was seen a few times. The chain carries TRBV4-1 and TRBJ2-5; TRBD2 aligns across 12 bases. V lost 0 bases, J lost 2 bases, and 13 bases stayed unmatched. The germline V gene has CDR1 MGHRA and CDR2 YSYEKL. The CDR3 has 20 amino acids. The CDR3 loop reads CASSQDWASGGAKGQETQYF. The CDR3, as DNA: TGCGCCAGCAGCCAAGATTGGGCTAGCGGGGGGGCCAAAGGGCAAGAGACCCAGTACTTC.

This clonotype was counted ten times or more. The CDR3 sequence is CASSLYSGGASYNEQFF. The CDR3 DNA reads TGTGCCAGCAGCTTATATAGCGGGGGGGCCTCCTACAATGAGCAGTTCTTC. The rearrangement uses TRBV11-2 and TRBJ2-1; TRBD2 matches 11 bases. V lost 2 bases to trimming and J lost 0 bases; unmatched junction nucleotides: 3. This CDR3 comprises 17 residues. CDR1 and CDR2 (germline): SGHAT, FQNNGV.

This clonotype was counted many times. The chain joins TRBV6-1 to TRBJ2-3, with TRBD1 identical over 11 bases. Germline assignment: CDR1 MNHNS and CDR2 SASEGT. The CDR3 consists of 14 residues. After removal of 3 bases from V and 4 bases from J, the junction contained 0 bases not matched to a gene. CDR3 sequence reads: CASSEGQGADTQYF. The CDR3 DNA follows: TGTGCCAGCAGTGAGGGACAGGGGGCAGATACGCAGTATTTT.

This clonotype came up many times. The chain carries TRBV2 and TRBJ1-6, with a tentative D call TRBD1 (5 bases). Germline V gene lookup returns CDR1 SNHLY and CDR2 FYNNEI. The germline V and J ends were trimmed by 6 bases and 3 bases, with 12 bases remaining between them. The CDR3 has 15 residues. DNA for the CDR3: TGTGCCAGCAGAACAGGAGCCTACTATAATTCACCCCTCCACTTT. Translated: CASRTGAYYNSPLHF.

This clonotype was seen many times. Here the CDR3 reads CASRQTTGLVVETQYF. As DNA, the CDR3 is TGTGCCAGCAGACAGACGACGGGACTAGTAGTTGAGACCCAGTACTTC. The genes are TRBV7-9 and TRBJ2-5; 8 bases agree with TRBD2. The CDR3 runs 16 residues. Unmatched junction bases numbered 14, after V lost 6 bases and J lost 5 bases. CDR1 is SEHNR, CDR2 FQNEAQ, per germline (reference sequence).

The table lists this clonotype with many counts. The rearrangement uses TRBV11-2 and TRBJ2-5; D remains ambiguous. V lost 5 bases and J lost 7, with 11 bases in between. The V gene's germline CDR1 is SGHAT and CDR2 FQNNGV. This CDR3 has 12 amino acids. The CDR3 DNA follows: TGTGCCAGCAGCCCCGAGCATACGACCCAGTACTTC. It codes for CASSPEHTTQYF.

This clonotype was counted many times. This rearrangement joins TRBV7-8 to TRBJ1-5, with no clear D. CDR1 is SGHVS, CDR2 FQNEAQ, per germline. The CDR3 totals 14 residues. V shed 0 bases and J shed 4 bases, with 7 bases lying between them. CDR3 in amino acids: CASSLARGNQPQHF. Here the CDR3 DNA reads TGTGCCAGCAGCTTAGCGCGAGGGAATCAGCCCCAGCATTTT.

The rearrangement links TRBV7-4 to TRBJ2-1, with D uncertain. The CDR3 runs 14 residues. V dropped 5 bases and J dropped 8 bases, with 16 bases sitting between them. Germline V gene data show CDR1 as SGHVT and CDR2 as SQSDAQ. CDR3 protein: CASSPGPGGDEQFF. CDR3 in DNA: TGTGCCAGCAGCCCCGGGCCCGGCGGAGATGAGCAGTTCTTC.

This chain uses TRBV9 with TRBJ1-3; tentative D call: TRBD1 (6 bases). V was trimmed by 5 bases and J by 0 bases, leaving 15 bases between them. There are 16 residues in the CDR3. Germline lookup yields CDR1 SGDLS and CDR2 YYNGEE. The CDR3 nucleotides read TGTGCCAGCAGTCGGACATCAGGGGTCTCTGGAAACACCATATATTTT. It codes for CASSRTSGVSGNTIYF.

In this sample, this clonotype turned up many times. The rearrangement links TRBV27 to TRBJ2-1, with D possibly TRBD2 on 5 matching bases. Germline assignment: CDR1 MNHEY and CDR2 SMNVEV (reference sequence). The CDR3 length is 17 residues. Trimming shortened V by 2 bases and J by 3 bases, and 17 bases separated the two germline ends. The CDR3 coding sequence is TGTGCCAGCAGTTTAGATTCGGCACCGAGGGTCTACAATGAGCAGTTCTTC. It codes for CASSLDSAPRVYNEQFF.

This clonotype was seen ten or more times. The chain links TRBV18 to TRBJ2-1; D remains ambiguous. CDR1 and CDR2 (germline): KGHSH, LQKENI. This CDR3 is built from 15 residues. The V gene lost 3 bases and the J gene lost 6 bases, with 15 bases spanning the gap. This CDR3 reads CASSPRTVMGNEQFF. In DNA, the CDR3 is TGTGCCAGCTCACCCCGTACGGTGATGGGCAATGAGCAGTTCTTC. The full variable domain, completed using reference TRBV18 and TRBJ2-1, is NAGVMQNPRHLVRRRGQEARLRCSPMKGHSHVYWYRQLPEEGLKFMVYLQKENIIDESGMPKERFSAEFPKEGPSILRIQQVVRGDSAAYFCASSPRTVMGNEQFFGPGTRLTVL.

This clonotype occurred a few times. The chain recombines TRBV7-2 with TRBJ2-3; D unclear. Trimming shortened V by 1 base and J by 4 bases, and 12 bases separated the two germline ends. The CDR3 has 15 amino acids. The germline V gene encodes CDR1 SGHTA and CDR2 FQGNSA. This chain's CDR3 is CASSLGLGRADTQYF. CDR3 sequence (DNA): TGTGCCAGCAGCTTAGGGTTAGGTAGGGCAGATACGCAGTATTTT.

This clonotype was detected ten times or more. The chain uses TRBV27 and TRBJ2-1, with D unresolved. The CDR3 extends over 16 amino acids. Germline lookup yields CDR1 MNHEY and CDR2 SMNVEV (reference sequence). V shed 0 bases and J shed 1 base, with 10 bases lying between them. This chain's CDR3 is CASSLSWARSYNEQFF. CDR3 DNA: TGTGCCAGCAGTTTATCGTGGGCGAGGTCCTACAATGAGCAGTTCTTC.

This clonotype was counted a few times. The chain employs TRBV19 and TRBJ2-2, with a possible D match to TRBD2 (5 bases). The germline V and J ends were trimmed by 4 bases and 10 bases, with 16 bases remaining between them. There are 14 residues in the CDR3. Looked up from germline, CDR1 is LNHDA and CDR2 is SQIVND (reference sequence). CDR3 in DNA: TGTGCCAGTAGTACCGGGCCGGAGGCGGTGGAGCTGTTTTTT. Encoded protein: CASSTGPEAVELFF.

This clonotype was found a few times. V is TRBV7-9 and J is TRBJ1-2, with D possibly TRBD1 on 6 matching bases. V was trimmed by 5 bases and J by 6 bases, leaving 25 bases between them. CDR3 length: 17 residues. Germline CDR1 is SEHNR and CDR2 is FQNEAQ (reference sequence). In nucleotides, the CDR3 is TGTGCCAGCAGCCCCCGGACAGATGGACGCCGGAGACATGGCTACACCTTC. It yields the protein CASSPRTDGRRRHGYTF.

This clonotype was seen many times. The chain links TRBV3-1 to TRBJ2-2; 7 nucleotides agree with TRBD2. Trimming cost V 4 bases and J 3 bases; bases outside gene matches: 2. Germline assignment: CDR1 LGHDT and CDR2 YNNKEL (reference sequence). This CDR3 spans 14 amino acids. CDR3 in amino acids: CASSRTRYTGELFF. The DNA for the CDR3 is TGTGCCAGCAGCCGGACTAGATACACCGGGGAGCTGTTTTTT.

This sequence joins TRBV12-3 or TRBV12-4 and TRBJ1-2, with 7 bases lining up with TRBD1. CDR3 size: 15 residues. The J segment lost 4 bases and the V segment lost 5 bases, leaving 10 bases of the junction unmatched. CDR3 residues: CASSPQPTGSYGYTF. For the CDR3, the DNA is TGTGCCAGCAGTCCCCAACCGACAGGGAGCTATGGCTACACCTTC.

This clonotype was counted at least ten times. The chain is built from TRBV12-3 or TRBV12-4 and TRBJ1-6; TRBD1 matches 11 bases. The CDR3 runs to 15 residues. With 5 bases clipped from V and 10 bases from J, the junction kept 7 bases outside the gene matches. The CDR3 protein is CASSTGTGGRSPLHF. Written as DNA, the CDR3 is TGTGCCAGCAGTACCGGGACAGGGGGTCGGTCACCCCTCCACTTT.